These T cell receptor beta chains were read from a single sample in a study. TCRdb redid the calling of the 5' RACE reads with MiXCR, one entry per CDR3 protein. This table has about 57,000 distinct CDR3 sequences, around 26% appearing once. The sequenced material came from tumor-infiltrating memory CD4+ T cells sorted from the breast tumor. Receptor source: a female donor with breast cancer. CDR3s include the opening cysteine and the closing phenylalanine or tryptophan. D genes are given only for firm matches. Rows may omit the clone size; those that give it use once, few, many or a size class.

CDR3 DNA	CDR3 protein	CDR3 length	V gene	clone size	D gene	J gene
TGCAGCGTTGCTGCGGCTAGCGTAACAGATACGCAGTATTTT	CSVAAASVTDTQYF	14	TRBV29-1	-	-	TRBJ2-3
TGTGCCAGCCAAGGTCTGGCTTTC	CASQGLAF	8	TRBV7-3	few	-	TRBJ2-6
TGTGCCAGCAGTGAAGCGGGGTTTGAAGGACCCCAGCATTTT	CASSEAGFEGPQHF	14	TRBV2	few	-	TRBJ1-5
TGCGCCAGCAGCTCCGGACAGGTGATTCTCGAGCAGTACTTC	CASSSGQVILEQYF	14	TRBV5-1	-	TRBD1	TRBJ2-7
TGTGCCACCAGCAGAGATAGGGCGGGGCAGGGGAATTCACCCCTCCACTTT	CATSRDRAGQGNSPLHF	17	TRBV15	few	-	TRBJ1-6
TGTGCCAGCGCCAGATTACAGGGGGGGGATGAAAAACTGTTTTTT	CASARLQGGDEKLFF	15	TRBV7-9	-	TRBD1	TRBJ1-4
TGTGCCAGCAGCCAAGGTCACGTTTACGAGCAGTACTTC	CASSQGHVYEQYF	13	TRBV14	-	-	TRBJ2-7
TGTGCCATCAGTGACGGGCCAGGGAAGGGCTACACCTTC	CAISDGPGKGYTF	13	TRBV10-3	once	-	TRBJ1-2
TGTGCCAGCAGCTTGGATGGTAGCGGCCTCGCGAACACCGGGGAGCTGTTTTTT	CASSLDGSGLANTGELFF	18	TRBV5-4	-	-	TRBJ2-2
TGCGCCAGCGGCGAGAGGGCCGCACCCGGGGAGACCCAGTACTTC	CASGERAAPGETQYF	15	TRBV5-1	few	-	TRBJ2-5
TGTGCCAGCAGCTCGGGGGGAAGAGCGGGAGTCAATGAGCAGTCCTTC	CASSSGGRAGVNEQSF	16	TRBV7-3	-	TRBD2	TRBJ2-1
TGTGCCAGCAGTTTATCCTTAGGTCCTAACTATGGCTACACCTTC	CASSLSLGPNYGYTF	15	TRBV28	-	-	TRBJ1-2
TGTGCCAGCAGCTCACTTACCACCCACAGTGTGAGCAATCAGCCCCAGCATTTT	CASSSLTTHSVSNQPQHF	18	TRBV6-5	-	-	TRBJ1-5
TGCGCCAGCAGCGCGGGACTATCCTTCTCTGGGGCCAACGTCCTGTCTTTC	CASSAGLSFSGANVLSF	17	TRBV4-3	once	TRBD2	TRBJ2-6
TGTGCCAGCAGCCCCAGGGGTGACAGTCAAGAGACCCAGTACTTC	CASSPRGDSQETQYF	15	TRBV9	-	-	TRBJ2-5
TGTGCCAGCAGTGAAGAGGGACAGGGGGCAGAGACCCAGTACTTC	CASSEEGQGAETQYF	15	TRBV25-1	-	TRBD1	TRBJ2-5
TGTGCCAGCAGCCTCGGGACGAACATTCAGTACTTC	CASSLGTNIQYF	12	TRBV12-3/TRBV12-4	few	-	TRBJ2-4
TGTGCCAGTAGTCCGACGCTAGCGGGGAGGATCAATGAGCAGTTCTTC	CASSPTLAGRINEQFF	16	TRBV19	-	TRBD2	TRBJ2-1
TGTGCCAGCAGCGTAGCAGGGAGGGACACTGAAGCTTTCTTT	CASSVAGRDTEAFF	14	TRBV9	-	-	TRBJ1-1
TGTGCCAGCAGCCCTGTGGCGGGAGGCTATAATGAGCAGTTCTTC	CASSPVAGGYNEQFF	15	TRBV7-3	few	TRBD2	TRBJ2-1
TGCGCCAGCAGCCCTTCCGGGGGAGGCAATGAGCAGTTCTTC	CASSPSGGGNEQFF	14	TRBV5-1	-	-	TRBJ2-1
TGTGCCAGCAGCCAAGGTGGATTGGAGACCCAGTACTTC	CASSQGGLETQYF	13	TRBV3-1	-	-	TRBJ2-5
TGTGCCAGCACCCAATCAGGGAGGCCTTCACCCCTCCACTTT	CASTQSGRPSPLHF	14	TRBV12-3/TRBV12-4	few	-	TRBJ1-6
TGTGCCAGCAGTTTCTCGACGGCCGGGATAGGAAACACCATATATTTT	CASSFSTAGIGNTIYF	16	TRBV6-1	-	-	TRBJ1-3
TGTGCTAGCAGCTTATATCAGGGGGCATCTGAAGCTTTCTTT	CASSLYQGASEAFF	14	TRBV7-7	few	TRBD1	TRBJ1-1
TGTGCCAGCAGTACGACGGGAGTTGGCGGGGAGCTGTTTTTT	CASSTTGVGGELFF	14	TRBV12-3/TRBV12-4	few	-	TRBJ2-2
TGTGCCAGCAGGAGCGGGACGGCCTATGGCTACACCTTC	CASRSGTAYGYTF	13	TRBV6-2/TRBV6-3	few	-	TRBJ1-2
TGTGCCAGCAGCTTAGTGGGACAGACAAATCAGCCCCAGCATTTT	CASSLVGQTNQPQHF	15	TRBV7-8	-	TRBD1	TRBJ1-5
TGTGCCAGCAGCTACCAGTGGACAGTTTCTAGCGGCGGGTTGTCATTCACAGATACGCAGTATTTT	CASSYQWTVSSGGLSFTDTQYF	22	TRBV11-3	-	-	TRBJ2-3
TGTGCCAGCAGTTTAACCGGGGACAAGCAGCCCCAGCATTTT	CASSLTGDKQPQHF	14	TRBV12-3/TRBV12-4	few	-	TRBJ1-5
TGCGCCAGCAGCCCAATGGGGGCAGGGAGTAATGACTACACCTTC	CASSPMGAGSNDYTF	15	TRBV5-1	few	-	TRBJ1-2
TGTGCCACCAGTGATTCGACTAGCGGGAGTCTCGATGAGCAGTTCTTC	CATSDSTSGSLDEQFF	16	TRBV24-1	few	TRBD2	TRBJ2-1
TGTGCCAGCAGCGCGTCGGGACTCAGGAACACTGAAGCTTTCTTT	CASSASGLRNTEAFF	15	TRBV7-8	few	-	TRBJ1-1
TGTGCCAGTTGTAGGGGACACTCTGGAAACACCATATATTTT	CASCRGHSGNTIYF	14	TRBV12-3/TRBV12-4	few	-	TRBJ1-3
TGTGCCAGCAGTAACTCTGGAAACACCATATATTTT	CASSNSGNTIYF	12	TRBV6-5	few	-	TRBJ1-3
TGTGCCAGCAGTGGGTCCGGGAGCTCCTACGAGCAGTACTTC	CASSGSGSSYEQYF	14	TRBV7-9	-	-	TRBJ2-7
TGTGCCAGCAGCCAAGATGAAGGGGGACGTGAAGCTTTCTTT	CASSQDEGGREAFF	14	TRBV4-2	many	-	TRBJ1-1
TGCAGTGCTAGGGGACAGGAGTACGAGCAGTACTTC	CSARGQEYEQYF	12	TRBV20-1	-	TRBD1	TRBJ2-7
TGTGCCAGCAGTGAACCGGGACGGAACACTGAAGCTTTCTTT	CASSEPGRNTEAFF	14	TRBV28	few	-	TRBJ1-1
TGTGCCAGCAGCTCAACTAGCGGGAGTAGAACCGGGGAGCTGTTTTTT	CASSSTSGSRTGELFF	16	TRBV7-3	-	TRBD2	TRBJ2-2
TGCGCCAGCAGCTTGGCTGGGACACTAGATGCAGATACGCAGTATTTT	CASSLAGTLDADTQYF	16	TRBV5-1	-	-	TRBJ2-3
TGTGCCAGCAGTCGATACGGGACTAGCGGGGGGTACGAGCAGTACTTC	CASSRYGTSGGYEQYF	16	TRBV6-5	-	TRBD2	TRBJ2-7
TGTGCCAGCAGCCAGTCCAATGAGCAGTTCTTC	CASSQSNEQFF	11	TRBV2	-	-	TRBJ2-1
TGTGCCACCAGTGATGGTCAGGGGGTCAGCTACACCTTC	CATSDGQGVSYTF	13	TRBV24-1	few	TRBD1	TRBJ1-2
TGCGCCAGCAGCCAAGAGGATCGTCAGGTAGGAAATGAGCAGTTCTTC	CASSQEDRQVGNEQFF	16	TRBV4-1	-	-	TRBJ2-1